Reported below is one T cell receptor (beta chain). Compared with germline, one end of the junction differs, possibly owing to a read error. Healthy Caucasians from Russia aged roughly 6 to 90 served as donors. A second about 6 to 11 cycle PCR used barcoded and J-beta primers. TCRdb itself ran the 5' RACE reads through MiXCR, one entry per CDR3 protein. The table shows 540,000 or so distinct CDR3 sequences, with roughly a quarter occurring only once. This sample is drawn from a study of blood T cells in healthy people across ages. From germline, CDR1 is ENHRY and CDR2 SYGVKD. CDR3 length: 14 residues. This TCR was recovered from a woman in her 70s in good health. Sequenced material: blood. The chain uses TRBV10-3 and TRBJ2-4, with D unresolved. The CDR3 sequence is CAISESMASVGLNF. The CDR3 DNA follows: TGCGCCATCAGTGAGTCTATGGCATCGGTTGGGTTGAACTTC.